The TCR beta chain described here comes from a study of blood T cell repertoires in COVID-19 (dated by TCRdb to the early 2020s). Some background on the complete study: Collaborator samples came from the United States, Italy and Spain and covered acute and convalescent phases of COVID-19. HLA class I and class II types, where available, came from metadata supplied by the sample provider rather than from assay-based typing. Samples came from the ongoing ImmuneRACE study (first 160 participants) plus 1,254 subjects from 6 global collaborators. Subjects who had been exposed to COVID-19, were actively infected with it, or had recovered from it provided the deeply sampled blood TCRbeta repertoires that made up the dataset. Sample metadata almost always included a de-identified subject ID, COVID-19 status, age in years and sex. The material from the prospective study consisted of cDNA or gDNA derived from T cells, B-cell-depleted T cells, or PBMCs. The repertoires were released in a freely available public database meant as a resource for research on the immune response to SARS-CoV-2. On the study overall, not on this receptor specifically: The amount of clinical and demographic metadata varied by source and participant and was provided uncurated.

Participants in the prospective study were aged about 18 to 90 years, lived in under 30 United States geographic areas, and enrolled through a virtual design. Cohort assignment in the prospective study relied on participant-reported clinical history from a screening survey and a study questionnaire. Exposed participants had been in contact with someone with a PCR-confirmed or clinician-diagnosed COVID-19 case within 2 weeks of study entry. Mobile phlebotomists in the prospective study collected whole blood, serum and a nasopharyngeal or oropharyngeal swab from every participant. Over a 2-month period, participants in the prospective study had the option of providing additional blood draws and questionnaires. Before DNA extraction, blood samples from the prospective study were shipped at room temperature or frozen. Note on this clone: This clone's antigen is unknown. The record has no base qualities; no much larger clone is one base away.

TCRbeta CDR3 regions were amplified from genomic DNA by means of the immunoSEQ Assay, a bias-controlled multiplex PCR. The original methods were these. Nucleated cell counts per sample were estimated from amplification of reference gene primers within the assay. Sequence reads were collapsed and filtered to measure the absolute abundance of every unique TCRbeta CDR3 rearrangement. For each sample, productive Simpson clonality was calculated by taking the square root of Simpson's diversity index across productive rearrangements. Not all clones reach the TCRdb copy of this immuneACCESS table, which keeps in-frame sequences only. Checked studies attribute under half of the gap to unresolved V genes and leave the rest unexplained. Clonal size and the V and J genes are those of that table, whereas D and trimming came from the DNA. This sample gives some 190,000 clones in total; 80% of them show up just once. The top ten clones comprise roughly an eighth of the sample.

The sequencing sample was made of PBMCs or T cells enriched from blood (not recorded which). The sequence derives from a man aged 55 to 69 who had been exposed to COVID-19.

The DNA reads as follows: TGCGCCAGCAGGACAGGGGGCACAGATACGCAGTATTTT. This yields the protein CASRTGGTDTQYF. The sequence links TRBV10-2 to TRBJ2-3; TRBD1 agrees with 8 junctional bases. The CDR3 runs 13 residues from the cysteine to the phenylalanine. Solely the CDR3 DNA is kept, with 39 bases framed from the first base. Unmatched junction bases come to 0, with V trimmed by 6 bases and J by 1 base. CDR1 and CDR2 (WSHSY, SAAADI) derive from the germline V gene.